This T cell receptor beta chain stems from a study of shared T cell receptors in the human thymus. V was pared by 7 bases and J by 0 bases, with 14 bases of the junction left unmatched. The CDR3 contains 17 residues. In germline, CDR1 is MGHDK, CDR2 SYGVNS. Data came from immunoSEQ multiplex PCR; TCRdb stores just in-frame clones and leaves some out. Of approximately 760,000 clones in the sample, around 85% were seen once. The data were also submitted as part of a second study, on human thymus T cells. That paper notes: It was from resections taken during corrective heart surgery that the thymus tissue came. Blood and thymic repertoires both appeared biased in V and J gene usage. Unrelated people showed highly overlapping thymic repertoires, related research reported.

The TCR was taken from a girl under three years old with a congenital heart defect. The source material was thymocytes. The chain is built from TRBV25-1 and TRBJ1-1; 7 bases align to TRBD1. This CDR3 reads CASKGKNRGGMNTEAFF. In DNA, the CDR3 is TGTGCCAGCAAAGGGAAAAACAGGGGAGGCATGAACACTGAAGCTTTCTTT.